The 20 T cell receptor beta chains below come from one sample, sequenced in a study of cytomegalovirus exposure and HLA in healthy donors. The study ran its PCR with 60 Vbeta and 13 Jbeta primers. Generated by immunoSEQ multiplex PCR, the TCRdb table keeps only in-frame clones and is missing some. The sample carries roughly 250,000 clones, around two thirds recorded once. The sequenced sample was PBMCs. These receptors were collected from a female donor in good health and CMV-seronegative.

The rearrangement uses TRBV2 and TRBJ2-2; 7 bases align to TRBD2. CDR1 SNHLY and CDR2 FYNNEI come from the germline V gene. The CDR3 totals 15 residues. The V segment lost 7 bases and the J segment 4 bases; nucleotides outside the gene matches: 9. The CDR3 DNA is TGTGCCAGCACCCTATCGGGCGGGAGCACCGGGGAGCTGTTTTTT. Translated, it gives CASTLSGGSTGELFF.

The chain combines TRBV7-9 with TRBJ1-1, with D hard to call. CDR1 is SEHNR, CDR2 FQNEAQ, per germline (reference sequence). The CDR3 totals 14 residues. Trimming removed 7 bases at V and 0 bases at J, with 12 bases between. CDR3 residues: CASTRRGVNTEAFF. The CDR3 nucleotides read TGTGCCAGCACCCGTCGCGGCGTGAACACTGAAGCTTTCTTT.

V is TRBV6-4 and J is TRBJ1-2, with 7 bases matching TRBD1. The CDR3 contains 17 residues. Germline trimming cut 0 bases from V and 4 bases from J; bases unmatched to any gene: 11. The V gene's germline CDR1 is MRHNA and CDR2 SNTAGT. CDR3 DNA sequence: TGTGCCAGCAGTGACTCTGACGTACAGGGGAGTCGCTATGGCTACACCTTC. The encoded protein is CASSDSDVQGSRYGYTF.

The chain recombines TRBV7-9 with TRBJ2-7; the D gene is possibly TRBD2 (6 bases). V was trimmed by 5 bases and J by 3 bases, leaving 14 bases between them. Germline CDR1 reads SEHNR; CDR2 reads FQNEAQ (reference sequence). The CDR3 runs to 14 residues. For the CDR3, the DNA is TGTGCCAGCAGCCACGGGGGTGTCCTCTACGAGCAGTACTTC. This codes for CASSHGGVLYEQYF.

The J gene is TRBJ1-3, the V gene TRBV2; a weak D match, TRBD1 (6 bases). Germline CDR1 SNHLY, CDR2 FYNNEI. The V end was cut by 5 bases, the J end by 4 bases, with 15 bases between. The CDR3 loop spans 15 amino acids. The CDR3 region is CASSPQQGRGNTIYF. The CDR3 DNA reads TGTGCCAGCAGTCCTCAACAGGGTCGGGGAAACACCATATATTTT.

This chain joins TRBV9 and TRBJ1-1; no reliable D call. Germline V CDR1 and CDR2: SGDLS, YYNGEE. The V and J ends lost 1 base and 5 bases respectively, with 15 bases between them. This CDR3 is 15 amino acids long. This chain's CDR3 is CASSVYWAGRTEAFF. CDR3 bases: TGTGCCAGCAGCGTATACTGGGCCGGAAGGACTGAAGCTTTCTTT.

This chain links TRBV7-6 with TRBJ2-7, with TRBD2 matching over 10 bases. Germline V gives CDR1 SGHVS, CDR2 FNYEAQ. V shed 5 bases and J 3 bases; nucleotides not matched to a gene: 7. The CDR3 runs 15 residues. The CDR3 sequence: CASSPLAGDHYEQYF. CDR3 sequence (DNA): TGTGCCAGCAGCCCCCTAGCGGGAGACCACTACGAGCAGTACTTC.

The genes are TRBV6-4 and TRBJ1-1; 8 bases match TRBD1. CDR3 length: 14 amino acids. CDR1 is MRHNA and CDR2 is SNTAGT in the germline V gene. Losses at the gene ends were 6 bases for V and 6 bases for J; bases not matched to a gene: 9. The CDR3 is CASSLEQGASEAFF. CDR3 sequence (DNA): TGTGCCAGCAGCTTGGAGCAGGGGGCGTCTGAAGCTTTCTTT.

The chain couples TRBV9 to TRBJ1-1; D uncertain. Germline loops: CDR1 SGDLS, CDR2 YYNGEE. V lost 1 base to trimming and J lost 5 bases, with 9 bases between them. The CDR3 consists of 13 residues. In DNA, the CDR3 is TGTGCCAGCAGCGTAAGGGAGAGGACTGAAGCTTTCTTT. It specifies CASSVRERTEAFF.

The V gene is TRBV7-9, the J gene TRBJ2-6; 8 bases are shared with TRBD1. This CDR3 spans 16 amino acids. Germline trimming cut 5 bases from V and 4 bases from J; bases unmatched to any gene: 7. Germline CDR1 SEHNR, CDR2 FQNEAQ (reference sequence). CDR3: CASSAQGAEGANVLTF. The DNA of the CDR3 is TGTGCCAGCAGCGCCCAGGGGGCGGAGGGGGCCAACGTCCTGACTTTC.

The chain combines TRBV5-6 with TRBJ2-3; D possibly corresponds to TRBD2 (6 bases). Germline loops: CDR1 SGHDT, CDR2 YYEEEE. V lost 3 bases to trimming and J lost 0 bases, with 11 bases between them. The CDR3 length is 15 residues. The CDR3: CASSSLAQSTDTQYF. The CDR3 bases are TGTGCCAGCAGCTCGCTAGCGCAAAGCACAGATACGCAGTATTTT.

J is TRBJ2-5 and V is TRBV19; TRBD1 aligns across 10 bases. The CDR3 has 15 residues. The junction had 8 bases not matched to a gene; V was cut back by 5 bases and J by 5 bases. Looked up from germline, CDR1 is LNHDA and CDR2 is SQIVND (reference sequence). As DNA, the CDR3 is TGTGCCAGTAGTCTCCCGGGACAGGGGAGGGAGACCCAGTACTTC. Its translation is CASSLPGQGRETQYF.

This clone was counted only a few times. The V and J genes are TRBV28 and TRBJ1-2, with 8 bases identical to TRBD1. The CDR3 length is 18 residues. V gave up 7 bases and J gave up 4 bases; unmatched junction bases: 20. Germline V gives CDR1 MDHEN, CDR2 SYDVKM. CDR3 sequence: CASTPSGRGRGPFYGYTF. CDR3 bases: TGTGCCAGCACCCCTTCTGGCAGGGGCAGGGGGCCTTTCTATGGCTACACCTTC.

Written as DNA, the CDR3 is TGCGCCAGCAGCCAAGAGCGGCAGTTTCGCTCCTACGAGCAGTACTTC. Protein: CASSQERQFRSYEQYF. The V and J genes are TRBV4-1 and TRBJ2-7; D is undetermined. Germline V gene lookup returns CDR1 MGHRA and CDR2 YSYEKL. This CDR3 has 16 residues. The V end lost 0 bases, the J end lost 0 bases, and 12 bases lay between the germline ends.

J is TRBJ2-1 and V is TRBV11-2; 7 positions match TRBD2. The CDR3 covers 15 residues. Trimming cost V 4 bases and J 4 bases; bases outside gene matches: 7. The V gene's germline CDR1 is SGHAT and CDR2 FQNNGV. The CDR3 region is CASSSLAARYNEQFF. The DNA for the CDR3 is TGTGCCAGCAGCTCGCTAGCGGCCCGATACAATGAGCAGTTCTTC.

This chain uses TRBV5-1 with TRBJ1-4; D gene ambiguous. The V and J ends lost 5 bases and 0 bases respectively, with 5 bases between them. This CDR3 comprises 13 residues. Germline assignment: CDR1 SGHRS and CDR2 YFSETQ. CDR3 amino acids: CASRRATNEKLFF. DNA for the CDR3: TGCGCCAGCAGGAGAGCAACTAATGAAAAACTGTTTTTT.

V and J are TRBV18 and TRBJ1-4; D unclear. Germline values: CDR1 KGHSH, CDR2 LQKENI. Trimming stripped 3 bases from V and 5 bases from J, with 10 bases between. The CDR3 spans 14 residues. The CDR3: CASSPEIMNEKLFF. CDR3 bases: TGTGCCAGCTCACCGGAGATAATGAATGAAAAACTGTTTTTT.

The chain recombines TRBV19 with TRBJ1-2, with 10 bases matching TRBD1. This CDR3 is 14 amino acids long. The V segment lost 10 bases and the J segment 7 bases; nucleotides outside the gene matches: 12. Per the germline V gene, CDR1 is LNHDA and CDR2 is SQIVND (reference sequence). The CDR3 sequence: CATAPRTGGLGYTF. The CDR3 DNA reads TGTGCCACCGCCCCCCGGACAGGGGGGCTTGGCTACACCTTC.

The V gene is TRBV5-1, the J gene TRBJ2-1, with TRBD2 matching 10 bases. Germline V gene data show CDR1 as SGHRS and CDR2 as YFSETQ. With 0 bases clipped from V and 10 bases from J, the junction kept 7 bases outside the gene matches. The CDR3 has 15 residues. In DNA form, the CDR3 reads TGCGCCAGCAGCTTGGGAGGGACTAGCGATAAAGAGCAGTTCTTC. Amino acid sequence: CASSLGGTSDKEQFF.

The rearrangement links TRBV6-1 to TRBJ2-2; 9 positions agree with TRBD2. Trimming at V came to 11 bases and at J to 1 base, leaving 8 bases not matched to a gene. Germline CDR1 MNHNS, CDR2 SASEGT. The CDR3 loop spans 15 amino acids. In DNA form, the CDR3 reads TGTGCCGCCCGTGGGCGGGAGGGGAACACCGGGGAGCTGTTTTTT. This sequence encodes CAARGREGNTGELFF.